This TCR beta chain was observed in a study of blood T cell repertoires in COVID-19. The germline gives CDR1 MNHEY, CDR2 SMNVEV (reference sequence). Trimming took 3 bases from V and 5 from J, leaving 14 bases between them. CDR3 length equals 14 residues. The repertoire was sequenced with immunoSEQ multiplex PCR; TCRdb's copy has only in-frame clones and lacks some. Altogether hundreds of thousands of clones are present, 84% being singletons, with the ten largest covering less than 20%. The sequenced sample was peripheral blood. V and J are TRBV27 and TRBJ2-7; tentatively, D is TRBD2 (6 bases). The receptor was isolated from a woman aged 80 or older with active or convalescent COVID-19. The CDR3 sequence: CASSFGYSGDEQYF. CDR3 DNA sequence: TGTGCCAGCAGTTTCGGCTACTCGGGGGACGAGCAGTACTTC.